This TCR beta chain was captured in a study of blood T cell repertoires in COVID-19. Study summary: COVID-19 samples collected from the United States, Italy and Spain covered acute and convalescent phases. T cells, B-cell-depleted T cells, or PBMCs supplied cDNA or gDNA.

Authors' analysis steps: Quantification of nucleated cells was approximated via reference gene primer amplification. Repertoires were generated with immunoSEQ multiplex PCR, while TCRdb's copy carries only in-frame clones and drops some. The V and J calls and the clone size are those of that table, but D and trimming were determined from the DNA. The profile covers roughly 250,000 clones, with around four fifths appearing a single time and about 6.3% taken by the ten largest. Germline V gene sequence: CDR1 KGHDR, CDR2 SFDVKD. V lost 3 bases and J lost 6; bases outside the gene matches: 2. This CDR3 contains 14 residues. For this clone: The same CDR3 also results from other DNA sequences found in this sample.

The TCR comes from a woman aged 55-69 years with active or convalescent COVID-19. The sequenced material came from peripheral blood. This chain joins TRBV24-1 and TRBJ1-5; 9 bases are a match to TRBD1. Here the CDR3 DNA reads TGTGCCACCAGTGATCCGACAGGGGGTCAGCCCCAGCATTTT. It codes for CATSDPTGGQPQHF.